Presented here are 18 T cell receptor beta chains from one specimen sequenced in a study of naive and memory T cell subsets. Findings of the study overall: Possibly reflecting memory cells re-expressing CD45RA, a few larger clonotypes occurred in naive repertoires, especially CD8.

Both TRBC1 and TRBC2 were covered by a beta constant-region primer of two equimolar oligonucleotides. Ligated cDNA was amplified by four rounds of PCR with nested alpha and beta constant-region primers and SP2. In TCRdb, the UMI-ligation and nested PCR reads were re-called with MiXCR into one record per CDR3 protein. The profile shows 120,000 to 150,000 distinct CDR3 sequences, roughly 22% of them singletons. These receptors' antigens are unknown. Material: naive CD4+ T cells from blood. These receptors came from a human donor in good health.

The CDR3 protein is CSVVYGRAINEQFF. DNA for the CDR3: TGCAGCGTTGTATACGGGAGGGCCATCAATGAGCAGTTCTTC. This chain uses TRBV29-1 with TRBJ2-1; 8 positions agree with TRBD2. CDR1 SQVTM and CDR2 ANQGSEA come from the germline V gene. CDR3 length: 14 amino acids. V gave up 4 bases and J gave up 6 bases; unmatched junction bases: 8.

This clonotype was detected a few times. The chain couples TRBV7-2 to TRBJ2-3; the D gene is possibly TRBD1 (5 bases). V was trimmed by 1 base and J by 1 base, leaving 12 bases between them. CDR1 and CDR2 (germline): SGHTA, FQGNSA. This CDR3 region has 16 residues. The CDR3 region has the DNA TGTGCCAGCAGCTTAGTCGGTTCCAGGGGCACAGATACGCAGTATTTT. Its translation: CASSLVGSRGTDTQYF. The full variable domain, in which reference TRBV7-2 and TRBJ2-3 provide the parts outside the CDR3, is GAGVSQSPSNKVTEKGKDVELRCDPISGHTALYWYRQSLGQGLEFLIYFQGNSAPDKSGLPSDRFSAERTGGSVSTLTIQRTQQEDSAVYLCASSLVGSRGTDTQYFGPGTRLTVL.

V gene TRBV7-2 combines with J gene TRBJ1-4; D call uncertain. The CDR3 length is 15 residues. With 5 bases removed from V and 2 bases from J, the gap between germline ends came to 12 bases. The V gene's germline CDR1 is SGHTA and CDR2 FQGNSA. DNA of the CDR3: TGTGCCAGCAGCCCAATTGTGACGACTAATGAAAAACTGTTTTTT. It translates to CASSPIVTTNEKLFF.

The CDR3 is CASSSQSIGNQPQHF. The CDR3 coding sequence is TGTGCCAGCAGTTCACAGAGTATCGGCAATCAGCCCCAGCATTTT. V gene TRBV12-3 or TRBV12-4 combines with J gene TRBJ1-5; D call uncertain. This CDR3 spans 15 amino acids. V was trimmed by 4 bases and J by 2 bases, leaving 12 bases between them.

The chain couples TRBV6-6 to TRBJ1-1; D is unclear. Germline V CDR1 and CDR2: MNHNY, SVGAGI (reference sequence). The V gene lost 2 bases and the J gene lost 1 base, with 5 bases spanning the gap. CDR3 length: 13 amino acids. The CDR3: CASSYHGNTEAFF. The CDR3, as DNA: TGTGCCAGCAGTTACCACGGGAACACTGAAGCTTTCTTT.

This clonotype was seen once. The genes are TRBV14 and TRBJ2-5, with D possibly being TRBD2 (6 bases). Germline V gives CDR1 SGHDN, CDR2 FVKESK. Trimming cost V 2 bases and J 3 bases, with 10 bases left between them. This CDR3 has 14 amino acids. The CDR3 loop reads CASSQYRTKETQYF. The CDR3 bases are TGTGCCAGCAGCCAATACAGGACTAAAGAGACCCAGTACTTC.

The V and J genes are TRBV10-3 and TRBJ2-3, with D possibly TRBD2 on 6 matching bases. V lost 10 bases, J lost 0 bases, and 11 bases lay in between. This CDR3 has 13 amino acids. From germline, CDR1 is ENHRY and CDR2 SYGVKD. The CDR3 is CASGATSTDTQYF. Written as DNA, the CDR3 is TGTGCCAGCGGGGCCACTAGCACAGATACGCAGTATTTT.

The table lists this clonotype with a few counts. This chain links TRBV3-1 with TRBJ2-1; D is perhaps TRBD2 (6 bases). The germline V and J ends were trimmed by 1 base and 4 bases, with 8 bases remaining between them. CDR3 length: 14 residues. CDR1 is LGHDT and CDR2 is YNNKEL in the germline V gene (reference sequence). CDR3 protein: CASSQVGGYNEQFF. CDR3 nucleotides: TGTGCCAGCAGCCAAGTGGGGGGTTACAATGAGCAGTTCTTC.

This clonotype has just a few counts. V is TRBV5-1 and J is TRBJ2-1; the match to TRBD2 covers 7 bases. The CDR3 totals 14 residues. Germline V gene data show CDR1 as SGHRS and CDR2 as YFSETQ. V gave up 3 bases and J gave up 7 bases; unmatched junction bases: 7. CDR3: CASSWRELANEQFF. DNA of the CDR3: TGCGCCAGCAGCTGGAGGGAACTAGCGAATGAGCAGTTCTTC.

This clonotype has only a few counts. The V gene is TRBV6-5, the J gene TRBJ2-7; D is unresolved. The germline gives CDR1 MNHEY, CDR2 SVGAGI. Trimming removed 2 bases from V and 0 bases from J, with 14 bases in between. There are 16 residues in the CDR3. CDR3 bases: TGTGCCAGCAGTTACCGATCTGCCTTGAGCTCCTACGAGCAGTACTTC. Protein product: CASSYRSALSSYEQYF.

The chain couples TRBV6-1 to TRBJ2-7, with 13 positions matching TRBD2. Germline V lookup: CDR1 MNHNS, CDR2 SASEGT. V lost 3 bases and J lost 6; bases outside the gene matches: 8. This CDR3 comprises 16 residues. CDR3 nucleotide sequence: TGTGCCAGCAGTGACCGGACTAGCGGGAGCCCCGTCGAGCAGTACTTC. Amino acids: CASSDRTSGSPVEQYF.

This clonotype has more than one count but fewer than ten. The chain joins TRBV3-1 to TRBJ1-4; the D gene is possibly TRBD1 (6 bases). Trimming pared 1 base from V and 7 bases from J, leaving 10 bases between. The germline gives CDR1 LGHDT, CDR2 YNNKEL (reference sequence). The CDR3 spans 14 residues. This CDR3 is CASSQGGAGEKLFF. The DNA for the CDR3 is TGTGCCAGCAGCCAAGGGGGGGCTGGTGAAAAACTGTTTTTT.

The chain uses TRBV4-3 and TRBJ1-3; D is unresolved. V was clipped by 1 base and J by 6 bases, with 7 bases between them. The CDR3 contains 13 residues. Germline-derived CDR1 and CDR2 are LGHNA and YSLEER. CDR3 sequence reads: CASSQATENTIYF. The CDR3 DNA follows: TGCGCCAGCAGCCAAGCGACGGAAAACACCATATATTTT.

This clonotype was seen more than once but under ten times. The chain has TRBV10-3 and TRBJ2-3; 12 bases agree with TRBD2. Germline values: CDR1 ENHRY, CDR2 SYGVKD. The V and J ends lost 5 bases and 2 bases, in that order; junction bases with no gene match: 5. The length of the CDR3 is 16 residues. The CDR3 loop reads CAISRTSGISTDTQYF. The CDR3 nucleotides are TGTGCCATCAGTCGGACTAGCGGGATTTCCACAGATACGCAGTATTTT.

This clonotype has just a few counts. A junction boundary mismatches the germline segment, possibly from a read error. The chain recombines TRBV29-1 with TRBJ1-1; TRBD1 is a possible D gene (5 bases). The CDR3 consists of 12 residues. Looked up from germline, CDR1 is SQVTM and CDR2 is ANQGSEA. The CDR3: CGVRLGDNRVVF. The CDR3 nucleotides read TGCGGAGTCCGTTTGGGGGATAACCGGGTTGTCTTT.

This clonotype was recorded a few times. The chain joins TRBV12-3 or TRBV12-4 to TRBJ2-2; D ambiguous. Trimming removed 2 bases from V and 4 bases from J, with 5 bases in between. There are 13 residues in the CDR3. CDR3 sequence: CASSLQVTGELFF. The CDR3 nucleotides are TGTGCCAGCAGTTTACAAGTCACCGGGGAGCTGTTTTTT.

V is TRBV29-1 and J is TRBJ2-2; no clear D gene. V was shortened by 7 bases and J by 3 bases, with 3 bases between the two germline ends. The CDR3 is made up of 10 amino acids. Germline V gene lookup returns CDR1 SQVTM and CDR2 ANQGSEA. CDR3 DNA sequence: TGCAGCGCATACACCGGGGAGCTGTTTTTT. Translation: CSAYTGELFF.

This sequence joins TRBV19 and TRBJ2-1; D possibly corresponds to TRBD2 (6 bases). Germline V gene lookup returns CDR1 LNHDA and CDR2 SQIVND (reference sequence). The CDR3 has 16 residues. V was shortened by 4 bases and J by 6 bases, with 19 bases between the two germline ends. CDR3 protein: CASSNTGLAKLNEQFF. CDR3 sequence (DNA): TGTGCCAGTAGTAACACGGGACTCGCTAAACTCAATGAGCAGTTCTTC. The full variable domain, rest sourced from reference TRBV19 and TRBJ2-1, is DGGITQSPKYLFRKEGQNVTLSCEQNLNHDAMYWYRQDPGQGLRLIYYSQIVNDFQKGDIAEGYSVSREKKESFPLTVTSAQKNPTAFYLCASSNTGLAKLNEQFFGPGTRLTVL.